This paragraph reports one T cell receptor (beta chain). Its specificity is not known. The record originates from a study of a mutant IDH1 vaccine in newly diagnosed glioma. Some clones are missing from TCRdb's copy, which holds only in-frame ones; the method was immunoSEQ multiplex PCR. The data show roughly 52,000 clones, about 85% seen once. Time point defined: week 35, safety follow-up. In every dose of vaccine, 300 ug of mutant IDH1 20-mer peptide was given alongside topical imiquimod. Trimming removed 4 bases from V and 1 base from J, with 23 bases in between. This CDR3 region has 19 residues. Germline V gives CDR1 SGHKS, CDR2 YYEKEE (reference sequence).

This chain connects TRBV5-5 to TRBJ2-2; D call uncertain. This TCR came from a woman between 18 and 29 years old with glioma. The starting material was PBMCs, obtained from a glioma patient whose treatment included an IDH1 peptide vaccine. CDR3 DNA: TGTGCCAGCAGCCTGGGTGGGTCCCCTAGGTGGCAGAACACCGGGGAGCTGTTTTTT. It encodes CASSLGGSPRWQNTGELFF. Combining the CDR3 with reference TRBV5-5 and TRBJ2-2 gives the whole variable domain DAGVTQSPTHLIKTRGQQVTLRCSPISGHKSVSWYQQVLGQGPQFIFQYYEKEERGRGNFPDRFSARQFPNYSSELNVNALLLGDSALYLCASSLGGSPRWQNTGELFFGEGSRLTVL.